This TCR beta chain was sequenced for a study of blood T cell repertoires in COVID-19. The count of this clone is one. The CDR3 is 14 amino acids. The V segment lost 4 bases and the J segment 9 bases; nucleotides outside the gene matches: 11. Germline CDR1 is MNHEY and CDR2 is SVGAGI. Generated by immunoSEQ multiplex PCR, the TCRdb table keeps only in-frame clones and is missing some. The sample records around 230,000 clones, 88% being singletons. Sequencing input: PBMCs or T cells enriched from blood (not recorded which). This TCR came from a woman aged 40 to 50 with acute COVID-19. The rearrangement uses TRBV6-5 and TRBJ1-2; 7 bases agree with TRBD1. The DNA of the CDR3 is TGTGCCAGCAGTTTCGGAGGTACAGGGGTGCGCTACACCTTC. Translating it yields CASSFGGTGVRYTF.